The present entry profiles one T cell receptor beta chain with its context. This sample stems from a study of T-cell memory formation after mild COVID-19. After removal of 2 bases from V and 0 bases from J, the junction contained 7 bases not matched to a gene. CDR1 and CDR2 from the germline V gene are SGHRS and YFSETQ. The CDR3 consists of 19 residues. TCRdb independently ran MiXCR on the 5' RACE reads; one entry per CDR3 protein. The repertoire has approximately 270,000 distinct CDR3 sequences, roughly 15% of them found once; the top ten carry roughly 20%. This chain joins TRBV5-1 and TRBJ2-1, with 14 bases that match TRBD2. Material: PBMCs or a T cell subset sorted from them (not recorded which). The sequence was obtained from a young man who had mild COVID-19 (a few samples of this study predate the infection). Cell type and time point are not known. The CDR3 nucleotides read TGCGCCAGCAGCTTACCCCGACTAGCGGGGGGGAGCTCCTACAATGAGCAGTTCTTC. It encodes CASSLPRLAGGSSYNEQFF.